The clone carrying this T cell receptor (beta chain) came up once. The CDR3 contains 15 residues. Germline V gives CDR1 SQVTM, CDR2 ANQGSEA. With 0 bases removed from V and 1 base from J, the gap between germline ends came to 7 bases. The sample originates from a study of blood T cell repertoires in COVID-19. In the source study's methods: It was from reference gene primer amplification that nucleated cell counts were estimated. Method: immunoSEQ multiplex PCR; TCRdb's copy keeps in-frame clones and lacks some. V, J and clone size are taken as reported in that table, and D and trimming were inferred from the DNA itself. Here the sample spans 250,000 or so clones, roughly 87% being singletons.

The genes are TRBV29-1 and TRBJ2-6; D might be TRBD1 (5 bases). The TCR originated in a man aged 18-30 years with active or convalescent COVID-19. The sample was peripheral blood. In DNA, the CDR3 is TGCAGCGTTGAAGAAGGGGTTTCTGGGGCCAACGTCCTGACTTTC. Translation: CSVEEGVSGANVLTF. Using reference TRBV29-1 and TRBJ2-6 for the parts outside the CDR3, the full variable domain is SAVISQKPSRDICQRGTSLTIQCQVDSQVTMMFWYRQQPGQSLTLIATANQGSEATYESGFVIDKFPISRPNLTFSTLTVSNMSPEDSSIYLCSVEEGVSGANVLTFGAGSRLTVL.